A single sample gave rise to the 19 T cell receptor beta chains below, sequenced in a study of T-cell memory formation after mild COVID-19. TCRdb reprocessed the 5' RACE reads with MiXCR, giving one entry per CDR3 protein. The table has over 60,000 distinct CDR3 sequences, 16% seen once. Material for sequencing was PBMCs or a T cell subset sorted from them (not recorded which). These receptors all come from an adult woman who had mild COVID-19 (a few samples of this study predate the infection). Cell type and time point are not known.

This clonotype was observed a handful of times. The V gene is TRBV29-1, the J gene TRBJ2-6, with D uncertain. Trimming removed 8 bases at V and 0 bases at J, with 17 bases between. The CDR3 is made up of 16 amino acids. Germline assignment: CDR1 SQVTM and CDR2 ANQGSEA. The CDR3 protein is CSCYSRQSSGANVLTF. CDR3 nucleotides: TGCAGCTGCTACTCGAGGCAGAGCTCTGGGGCCAACGTCCTGACTTTC.

This clonotype was counted only a few times. V is TRBV7-9 and J is TRBJ2-3; D uncertain. This CDR3 has 12 amino acids. Germline loops: CDR1 SEHNR, CDR2 FQNEAQ (reference sequence). V lost 3 bases to trimming and J lost 5 bases, with 6 bases between them. As DNA, the CDR3 is TGTGCCAGCAGCTTCTGGGGAGATACGCAGTATTTT. Translating gives CASSFWGDTQYF.

The J gene is TRBJ1-4, the V gene TRBV29-1; D unresolved. Germline V gene sequence: CDR1 SQVTM, CDR2 ANQGSEA. Trimming removed 7 bases from V and 0 bases from J, with 6 bases in between. The CDR3 runs 12 residues. The CDR3 protein is CSGTTTNEKLFF. The CDR3 DNA follows: TGCAGCGGTACAACAACTAATGAAAAACTGTTTTTT.

V usage is TRBV11-2 and J usage is TRBJ2-7; TRBD2 agrees at 8 bases. J gave up 0 bases and V 5 bases, and 12 bases lay outside the gene matches. This CDR3 spans 17 amino acids. The germline CDR1 and CDR2 sequences are SGHAT and FQNNGV. The CDR3 DNA sequence: TGTGCCAGCAGCCGGACTAGCCCGAGCCGAAGCTCCTACGAGCAGTACTTC. Translation gives CASSRTSPSRSSYEQYF.

This chain connects TRBV7-9 to TRBJ2-5; no firm D call. The germline CDR1 and CDR2 sequences are SEHNR and FQNEAQ (reference sequence). Trimming pared 3 bases from V and 1 base from J, leaving 6 bases between. CDR3 length equals 13 residues. The CDR3 loop reads CASSFGSQETQYF. The CDR3 DNA reads TGTGCCAGCAGCTTTGGCAGCCAAGAGACCCAGTACTTC.

This clonotype was observed at least ten times. The J gene is TRBJ2-3, the V gene TRBV7-6; D gene uncertain. Germline V CDR1 and CDR2: SGHVS, FNYEAQ. This CDR3 has 12 amino acids. Between the trimmed V and J ends, which lost 0 bases and 5 bases, there was a span of 3 bases. The CDR3 bases are TGTGCCAGCAGCTTAGCTGAAGATACGCAGTATTTT. This sequence encodes CASSLAEDTQYF.

This clonotype was counted only a few times. The J gene is TRBJ2-1, the V gene TRBV6-5, with 10 bases identical to TRBD1. CDR3 length equals 17 residues. Germline-derived CDR1 and CDR2 are MNHEY and SVGAGI. V shed 4 bases and J 2 bases; nucleotides not matched to a gene: 8. DNA for the CDR3: TGTGCCAGCAGTTCCTCGACAGGACAGGGGGCCTACAATGAGCAGTTCTTC. It specifies CASSSSTGQGAYNEQFF.

The V call is TRBV5-1, the J call TRBJ2-7; weak D call: TRBD2 (5 bases). The V and J ends lost 4 bases and 3 bases respectively, with 14 bases between them. Germline CDR1 is SGHRS and CDR2 is YFSETQ. This CDR3 comprises 14 residues. Here the CDR3 reads CASSRRQVDYEQYF. The CDR3 region has the DNA TGCGCCAGCAGCCGGAGGCAGGTGGACTACGAGCAGTACTTC.

The table lists this clonotype with a few counts. The chain uses TRBV19 and TRBJ1-1, with TRBD1 matching over 9 bases. Trimming removed 6 bases from V and 4 bases from J; junction bases left unmatched: 3. Germline V gene data show CDR1 as LNHDA and CDR2 as SQIVND (reference sequence). The CDR3 spans 13 residues. CDR3 in amino acids: CASRTGGVTEAFF. CDR3 coding DNA: TGTGCCAGTAGGACAGGGGGGGTCACTGAAGCTTTCTTT.

This clonotype turned up a few times. V and J are TRBV3-1 and TRBJ2-1, with a weak D call TRBD2 (7 bases). Germline CDR1 and CDR2: LGHDT and YNNKEL (reference sequence). The length of the CDR3 is 16 residues. V gave up 5 bases and J gave up 2 bases, with 16 bases separating them. The CDR3 loop reads CASSSKEGGAYNEQFF. The CDR3 DNA follows: TGTGCCAGCAGCTCCAAGGAAGGGGGGGCCTACAATGAGCAGTTCTTC.

This clonotype was seen a handful of times. The gene calls are TRBV10-3 and TRBJ2-1; D perhaps matches TRBD1 (6 bases). Between the trimmed V and J ends, which lost 3 bases and 10 bases, there was a span of 22 bases. The germline V gene has CDR1 ENHRY and CDR2 SYGVKD. There are 16 residues in the CDR3. Written as DNA, the CDR3 is TGTGCCATCAGTGAACCACCGGGACAAACAAGTTCCGAGCAGTTCTTC. Its translation: CAISEPPGQTSSEQFF.

This clonotype appeared a few times. This chain links TRBV24-1 with TRBJ2-2; no definite D call. The CDR3 length is 13 residues. Trimming took off 0 bases at V and 5 bases at J, with 3 bases between the two ends. CDR1 and CDR2 from the germline V gene are KGHDR and SFDVKD. DNA for the CDR3: TGTGCCACCAGTGATTTGCTGACCGGGGAGCTGTTTTTT. Translation gives CATSDLLTGELFF.

In its sample, this clonotype was seen many times. V and J are TRBV12-3 or TRBV12-4 and TRBJ2-7; D uncertain. The CDR3 sequence is 13 residues long. Trimming took 1 base from V and 3 from J, leaving 7 bases between them. CDR3 nucleotide sequence: TGTGCCAGCAGTTTAGACCCGTTCTACGAGCAGTACTTC. As protein: CASSLDPFYEQYF.

There are a few counts of this clonotype. The chain employs TRBV6-5 and TRBJ2-1, with 7 bases fitting TRBD1. Trimming removed 5 bases from V and 1 base from J; junction bases left unmatched: 8. The CDR3 is made up of 16 amino acids. CDR1 is MNHEY, CDR2 SVGAGI, per germline. The CDR3 DNA is TGTGCCAGCAGTAGGGACAGAGGTGGGTCCTACAATGAGCAGTTCTTC. Translated: CASSRDRGGSYNEQFF.

This sequence joins TRBV27 and TRBJ2-2; tentative D call: TRBD2 (5 bases). Trimming pared 3 bases from V and 5 bases from J, leaving 7 bases between. The V gene's germline CDR1 is MNHEY and CDR2 SMNVEV (reference sequence). The CDR3 extends over 13 amino acids. The DNA of the CDR3 is TGTGCCAGCAGTTTTGGACTGACCGGGGAGCTGTTTTTT. It specifies CASSFGLTGELFF.

This clonotype was seen repeatedly, ten times or more. V and J are TRBV7-6 and TRBJ2-3; the match to TRBD2 covers 7 bases. This CDR3 spans 18 amino acids. Germline CDR1 SGHVS, CDR2 FNYEAQ. The V gene end was trimmed by 2 bases and the J gene end by 0 bases; junction bases not matched to a gene: 11. Here the CDR3 reads CASSLYPSSGESTDTQYF. CDR3 in DNA: TGTGCCAGCAGCTTATACCCCTCGAGCGGGGAGAGCACAGATACGCAGTATTTT.

A few counts support this clonotype. The J gene is TRBJ2-7, the V gene TRBV5-1; D not resolved. There are 14 residues in the CDR3. Trimming removed 0 bases from V and 2 bases from J, with 9 bases in between. Looked up from germline, CDR1 is SGHRS and CDR2 is YFSETQ. Here the CDR3 reads CASSLGFGAYEQYF. The DNA of the CDR3 is TGCGCCAGCAGCTTGGGTTTCGGTGCCTACGAGCAGTACTTC.

This clonotype has at least ten counts. The chain has TRBV20-1 and TRBJ2-7, with 8 bases fitting TRBD2. The V segment lost 3 bases and the J segment 4 bases; nucleotides outside the gene matches: 5. This CDR3 comprises 13 residues. The V gene's germline CDR1 is DFQATT and CDR2 SNEGSKA (reference sequence). In nucleotides, the CDR3 is TGCAGTGCTAGGGTACTAGCGGAATACGAGCAGTACTTC. Encoded protein: CSARVLAEYEQYF.

This rearrangement joins TRBV20-1 to TRBJ2-1, with D possibly being TRBD2 (6 bases). The CDR3 totals 15 residues. V lost 5 bases to trimming and J lost 2 bases, with 16 bases between them. Germline CDR1 DFQATT, CDR2 SNEGSKA (reference sequence). CDR3 nucleotides: TGCAGTGCTCGCTCCCGGGACTCACCCTACAATGAGCAGTTCTTC. The encoded protein is CSARSRDSPYNEQFF.